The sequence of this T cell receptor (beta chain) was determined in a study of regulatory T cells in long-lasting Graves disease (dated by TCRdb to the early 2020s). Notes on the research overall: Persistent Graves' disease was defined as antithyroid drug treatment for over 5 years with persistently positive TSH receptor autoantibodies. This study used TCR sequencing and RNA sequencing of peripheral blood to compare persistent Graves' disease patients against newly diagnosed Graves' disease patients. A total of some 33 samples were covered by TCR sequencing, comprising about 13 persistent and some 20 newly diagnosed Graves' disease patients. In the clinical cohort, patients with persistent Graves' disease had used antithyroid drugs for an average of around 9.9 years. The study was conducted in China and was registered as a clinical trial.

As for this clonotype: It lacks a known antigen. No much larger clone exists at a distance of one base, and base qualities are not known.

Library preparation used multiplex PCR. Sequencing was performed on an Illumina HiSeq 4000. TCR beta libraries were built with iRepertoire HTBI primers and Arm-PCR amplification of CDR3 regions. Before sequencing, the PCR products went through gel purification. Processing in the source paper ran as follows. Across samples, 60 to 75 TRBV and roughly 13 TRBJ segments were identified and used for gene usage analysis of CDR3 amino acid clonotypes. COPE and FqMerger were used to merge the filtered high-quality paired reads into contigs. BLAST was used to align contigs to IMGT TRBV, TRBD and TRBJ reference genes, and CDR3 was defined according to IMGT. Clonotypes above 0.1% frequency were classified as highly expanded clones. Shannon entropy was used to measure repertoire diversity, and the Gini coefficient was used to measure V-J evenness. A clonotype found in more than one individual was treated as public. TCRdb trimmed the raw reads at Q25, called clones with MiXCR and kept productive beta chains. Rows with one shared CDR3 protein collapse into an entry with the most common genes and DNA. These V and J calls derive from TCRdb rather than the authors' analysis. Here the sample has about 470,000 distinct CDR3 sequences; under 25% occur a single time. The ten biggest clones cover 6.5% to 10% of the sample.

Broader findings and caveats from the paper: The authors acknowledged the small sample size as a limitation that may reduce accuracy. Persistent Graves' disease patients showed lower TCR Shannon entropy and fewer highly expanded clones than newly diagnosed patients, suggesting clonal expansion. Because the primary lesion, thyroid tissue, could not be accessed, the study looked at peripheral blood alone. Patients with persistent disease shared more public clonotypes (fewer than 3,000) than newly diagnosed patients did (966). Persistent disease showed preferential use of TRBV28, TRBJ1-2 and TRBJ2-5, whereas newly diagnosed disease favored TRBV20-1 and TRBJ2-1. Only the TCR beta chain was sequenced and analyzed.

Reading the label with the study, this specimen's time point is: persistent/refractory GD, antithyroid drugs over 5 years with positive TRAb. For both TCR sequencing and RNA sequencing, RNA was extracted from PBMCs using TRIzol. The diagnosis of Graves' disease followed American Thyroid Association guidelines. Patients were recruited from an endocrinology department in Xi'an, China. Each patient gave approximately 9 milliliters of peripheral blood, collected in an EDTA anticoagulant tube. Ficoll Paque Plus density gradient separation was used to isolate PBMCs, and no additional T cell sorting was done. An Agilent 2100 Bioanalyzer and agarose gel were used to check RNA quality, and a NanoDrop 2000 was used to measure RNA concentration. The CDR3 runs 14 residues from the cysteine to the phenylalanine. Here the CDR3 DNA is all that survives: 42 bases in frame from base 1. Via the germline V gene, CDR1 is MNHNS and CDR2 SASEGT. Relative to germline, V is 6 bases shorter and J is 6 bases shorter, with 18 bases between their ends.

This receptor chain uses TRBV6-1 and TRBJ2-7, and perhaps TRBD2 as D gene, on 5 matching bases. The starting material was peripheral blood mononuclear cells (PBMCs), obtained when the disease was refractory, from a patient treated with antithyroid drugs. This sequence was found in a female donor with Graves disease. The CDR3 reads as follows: CASSSLVGSGEQYF. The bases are TGTGCCAGCAGCTCCTTAGTTGGGAGCGGCGAGCAGTACTTC.